This T cell receptor (beta chain) was sequenced during a study of T cells after yellow fever vaccination. Study observations and caveats: Boosting was followed by the reappearance of most primary-vaccination clones (less than 98% CD4, about 90% CD8). Highly abundant clonotypes carried over from the bulk population could end up in FACS-sorted repertoires as contaminants. The secondary response showed a weaker magnitude and a faster peak, day 5 versus 15.

TCRdb redid the calling of the 5' RACE reads with MiXCR, one entry per CDR3 protein. The sample consists of some 600,000 distinct CDR3 sequences, roughly a sixth of them appearing once. With respect to this clonotype: Its cognate antigen is unknown.

CDR1 and CDR2 (germline): SGHTA, FQGNSA. There are 13 residues in the CDR3. V was trimmed by 6 bases and J by 5 bases, leaving 13 bases between them. This receptor was identified in a man younger than 35 who received the YFV17D yellow fever vaccine. The sample consisted of PBMCs, taken about 5 days after the first yellow fever vaccination. The chain employs TRBV7-2 and TRBJ2-5; possible D gene TRBD1, 6 bases. The DNA of the CDR3 is TGTGCCAGCAGTCGCAGGGGATCGGAGACCCAGTACTTC. Residues: CASSRRGSETQYF.